The following is a TCR beta chain sequence with its context. RNA amounts of about 0.45 to 1 ug underwent reverse transcription with random hexamers. TCRdb processed the immunoSEQ multiplex PCR reads anew with MiXCR; each CDR3 protein has one entry. The sample records about 180,000 distinct CDR3 sequences, 90% to 95% being singletons. This record belongs to a study of CD8 T cells in Susac syndrome. The CDR3 covers 14 residues. Germline CDR1 is SGHDT and CDR2 is YYEEEE. V lost 4 bases to trimming and J lost 2 bases; unmatched junction nucleotides: 5. This TCR was sampled from a human donor with Susac syndrome. Sequenced: CD4+ T cells from PBMCs. The chain recombines TRBV5-6 with TRBJ1-1, with 7 bases identical to TRBD1. CDR3 sequence: CASSPGQYNTEAFF. The CDR3 nucleotides are TGTGCCAGCAGCCCGGGACAGTATAACACTGAAGCTTTCTTT.